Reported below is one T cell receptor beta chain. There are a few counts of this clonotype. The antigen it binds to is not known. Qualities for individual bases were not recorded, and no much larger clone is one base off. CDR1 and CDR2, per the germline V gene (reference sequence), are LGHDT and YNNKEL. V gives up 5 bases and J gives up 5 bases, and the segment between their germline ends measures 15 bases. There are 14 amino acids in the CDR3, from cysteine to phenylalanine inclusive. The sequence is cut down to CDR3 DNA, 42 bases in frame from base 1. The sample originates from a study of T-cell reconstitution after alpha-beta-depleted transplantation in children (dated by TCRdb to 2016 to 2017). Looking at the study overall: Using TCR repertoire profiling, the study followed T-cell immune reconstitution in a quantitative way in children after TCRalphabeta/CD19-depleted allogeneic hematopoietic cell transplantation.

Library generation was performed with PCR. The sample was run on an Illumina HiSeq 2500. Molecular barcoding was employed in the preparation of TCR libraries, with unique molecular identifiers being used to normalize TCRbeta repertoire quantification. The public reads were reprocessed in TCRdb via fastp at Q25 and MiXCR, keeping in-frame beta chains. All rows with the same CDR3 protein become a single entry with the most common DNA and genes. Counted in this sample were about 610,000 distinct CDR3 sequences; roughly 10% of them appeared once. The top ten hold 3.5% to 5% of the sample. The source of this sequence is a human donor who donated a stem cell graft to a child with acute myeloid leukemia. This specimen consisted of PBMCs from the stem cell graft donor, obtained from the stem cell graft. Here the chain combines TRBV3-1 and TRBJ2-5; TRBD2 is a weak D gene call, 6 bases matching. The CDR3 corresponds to CASSELVSGETQYF. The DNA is TGTGCCAGCAGCGAGCTCGTCAGCGGGGAGACCCAGTACTTC.